This TCR beta chain appears in the sequencing data of a study of breast tumors, draining lymph nodes, adjacent tissues. Study outcomes and limitations: Data only fit, rather than demonstrated, lymph node origin of most tumor T cells.

V lost 4 bases, J lost 7 bases, and 7 bases stayed unmatched. The germline V gene has CDR1 LNHNV and CDR2 YYDKDF (reference sequence). The CDR3 loop spans 14 amino acids. This clonotype turned up a few times. Antigen unknown. From the multiplex PCR reads, TCRdb called clonotypes with MiXCR, one entry per CDR3 protein. The table includes more than 20,000 distinct CDR3 sequences, almost 70% detected once. The TCR sequence derives from a female donor with breast cancer. Some clones in this sample may be carry-over from other donors' samples. This chain joins TRBV15 and TRBJ2-5; 9 nucleotides match TRBD1. Sequencing input: tumor-adjacent breast tissue. For the CDR3, the DNA is TGTGCCACCAGCATCGGACAGGGGACGGGGACCCAGTACTTC. Translation: CATSIGQGTGTQYF.